These 20 T cell receptor beta chains originate from one sample sequenced in a study of blood T cells in healthy people across ages (dated by TCRdb to between 2014 and 2017). The library was made by 5' RACE. TCRdb names Illumina HiSeq 2500 as the instrument used. A second PCR of about 6 to 11 cycles was run with a J-beta primer mix and a sample-barcoded 5' primer. In-frame beta chains were kept once TCRdb had trimmed the public reads at Q25 with fastp and called clones with MiXCR. Merged by CDR3 protein, the rows form single entries marked with the most common genes and DNA. For this sample the table gives approximately 790,000 distinct CDR3 sequences, of which around 62% were detected only once. The ten biggest clones cover 28% of the sample. Sequencing was done on a sample of blood. The source is a young man in good health.

V gene TRBV12-3 or TRBV12-4 combines with J gene TRBJ2-1; 14 bases match TRBD2. The CDR3 totals 18 residues. V trimming: 1 base; J trimming: 0 bases; junction bases outside the gene matches: 2. The CDR3 spells CASSLGTSGGRSYNEQFF. CDR3 nucleotide sequence: TGTGCCAGCAGTTTAGGGACTAGCGGGGGGCGCTCCTACAATGAGCAGTTCTTC.

The chain is built from TRBV4-3 and TRBJ2-3, with TRBD2 as a possible D gene (6 bases). V was cut by 0 bases and J by 6 bases, with 13 bases left in between. CDR1 is LGHNA, CDR2 YSLEER, per germline. The CDR3 consists of 15 residues. CDR3 sequence reads: CASSQDWGVADTQYF. The CDR3 DNA reads TGCGCCAGCAGCCAAGATTGGGGGGTAGCGGATACGCAGTATTTT.

This clonotype was detected once. CDR3 region: CASSYGGGARSPLHF. CDR3 nucleotide sequence: TGTGCCAGCAGTTACGGTGGGGGCGCAAGATCACCCCTCCACTTT. The V call is TRBV6-5, the J call TRBJ1-6, with D maybe TRBD1 (6 bases). The CDR3 has 15 amino acids. V lost 2 bases and J 10 bases, leaving 15 bases between the germline ends. Germline V gives CDR1 MNHEY, CDR2 SVGAGI.

Worth noting for this clonotype: The germline gene is not matched at one end of the junction; a read error may be the cause. The gene calls are TRBV20-1 and TRBJ2-5; TRBD1 might be the D (5 bases). CDR1 is DFQATT and CDR2 is SNEGSKA in the germline V gene (reference sequence). CDR3 length: 14 amino acids. The CDR3 sequence is CSATLVGDQETLYF. CDR3 coding DNA: TGCAGTGCTACGTTGGTAGGGGATCAAGAGACCCTGTACTTC.

This clonotype was detected a few times. The rearrangement joins TRBV6-6 to TRBJ2-7; TRBD2 aligns across 8 bases. The V gene end was trimmed by 2 bases and the J gene end by 1 base; junction bases not matched to a gene: 10. Germline V gene lookup returns CDR1 MNHNY and CDR2 SVGAGI (reference sequence). The length of the CDR3 is 17 residues. CDR3 sequence reads: CASSYGSGGARSYEQYF. DNA of the CDR3: TGTGCCAGCAGTTACGGGTCCGGGGGGGCTCGATCCTACGAGCAGTACTTC.

This clonotype was recorded many times. This chain joins TRBV7-9 and TRBJ1-2; D is perhaps TRBD1 (6 bases). This CDR3 is built from 13 residues. V lost 4 bases and J lost 8, with 14 bases in between. Germline V lookup: CDR1 SEHNR, CDR2 FQNEAQ (reference sequence). CDR3 DNA sequence: TGTGCCAGCAGCTACCCCGACAGGTCCGGCTACACCTTC. Amino acid sequence: CASSYPDRSGYTF.

The chain couples TRBV7-2 to TRBJ2-7, with 8 positions matching TRBD1. Germline-derived CDR1 and CDR2 are SGHTA and FQGNSA. V shed 1 base, J shed 7 bases, and the junction held 9 bases outside the gene matches. The CDR3 covers 15 residues. This chain's CDR3 is CASSLGVRGLEEQYF. The DNA of the CDR3 is TGTGCCAGCAGCTTAGGTGTCAGGGGGCTGGAAGAGCAGTACTTC.

The rearrangement links TRBV3-1 to TRBJ2-1; 9 bases line up with TRBD1. This CDR3 has 16 amino acids. From germline, CDR1 is LGHDT and CDR2 YNNKEL (reference sequence). V trimming: 2 bases; J trimming: 8 bases; junction bases outside the gene matches: 10. The CDR3: CASSQHPGQGNDEQFF. CDR3 nucleotide sequence: TGTGCCAGCAGCCAACATCCGGGACAGGGAAACGATGAGCAGTTCTTC.

The chain recombines TRBV7-9 with TRBJ2-7; possibly TRBD2 for D (6 bases). CDR1 is SEHNR and CDR2 is FQNEAQ in the germline V gene (reference sequence). The CDR3 has 14 residues. The germline V and J ends were trimmed by 5 bases and 7 bases, with 18 bases remaining between them. The CDR3 sequence is CASSPDRRAGEQYF. Written as DNA, the CDR3 is TGTGCCAGCAGCCCCGATCGGAGGGCGGGAGAGCAGTACTTC.

This chain joins TRBV6-2 or TRBV6-3 and TRBJ1-6; 8 positions agree with TRBD1. Trimming removed 2 bases from V and 10 bases from J; junction bases left unmatched: 13. This CDR3 comprises 17 residues. From germline, CDR1 is MNHEY and CDR2 SVGEGT. The DNA of the CDR3 is TGTGCCAGCAGTTACACCACGACAGGGGACGGGGGATCACCCCTCCACTTT. Translation gives CASSYTTTGDGGSPLHF.

The chain recombines TRBV21-1 with TRBJ1-4; the DNA was not used to check the table's D call, TRBD1. TRBV21-1 is a recognized pseudogene. The CDR3 spans 15 residues. The DNA for the CDR3 is TGTGCCAGCAGCAAGGGTAGGGACAGTTGTGAAAAACTGTTTTTT. It yields the protein CASSKGRDSCEKLFF.

This sequence joins TRBV12-3 or TRBV12-4 and TRBJ1-4; the D gene is possibly TRBD1 (5 bases). V lost 6 bases and J 7 bases, leaving 12 bases between the germline ends. The CDR3 is 13 residues long. CDR3: CASSPGHAEKLFF. The CDR3 DNA is TGTGCCAGCAGCCCCGGACACGCTGAAAAACTGTTTTTT.

This clonotype was seen a single time. This chain joins TRBV6-6 and TRBJ2-7, with 7 nucleotides matching TRBD1. The CDR3 is made up of 13 amino acids. Germline values: CDR1 MNHNY, CDR2 SVGAGI (reference sequence). V lost 8 bases to trimming and J lost 5 bases; unmatched junction nucleotides: 9. The CDR3 DNA reads TGTGCCAGCGGAAGAGACAGGGTAGACGAGCAGTACTTC. Residues: CASGRDRVDEQYF.

This chain connects TRBV5-8 to TRBJ2-7; D might be TRBD2 (5 bases). The CDR3 totals 13 residues. Germline CDR1 SGHTS, CDR2 YDEGEE. V lost 4 bases to trimming and J lost 3 bases, with 11 bases between them. Here the CDR3 DNA reads TGTGCCAGCAGCCCAGGACTGTTCTACGAGCAGTACTTC. Amino acid sequence: CASSPGLFYEQYF.

The V gene is TRBV6-6, the J gene TRBJ1-5, with D maybe TRBD1 (6 bases). The CDR3 contains 14 residues. Germline CDR1 reads MNHNY; CDR2 reads SVGAGI (reference sequence). Between the trimmed V and J ends, which lost 7 bases and 3 bases, there was a span of 13 bases. The CDR3 is CASKPGTTNQPQHF. CDR3 sequence (DNA): TGTGCCAGCAAACCAGGGACAACCAATCAGCCCCAGCATTTT.

The chain couples TRBV6-6 to TRBJ2-7; the match to TRBD1 covers 12 bases. Germline V gene sequence: CDR1 MNHNY, CDR2 SVGAGI (reference sequence). This CDR3 is 15 amino acids long. V lost 8 bases and J lost 3; bases outside the gene matches: 8. CDR3 in amino acids: CASGTGTGGYYEQYF. The CDR3 DNA reads as TGTGCCAGCGGAACCGGGACAGGGGGCTACTACGAGCAGTACTTC.

The gene calls are TRBV6-5 and TRBJ2-5, with D perhaps matching TRBD2 (6 bases). Germline CDR1 is MNHEY and CDR2 is SVGAGI. This CDR3 is built from 13 residues. Trimming cost V 6 bases and J 5 bases, with 13 bases left between them. The CDR3 here is CASSRLVAETQYF. The DNA of the CDR3 is TGTGCCAGCAGCCGACTAGTCGCGGAGACCCAGTACTTC.

This clonotype has only a few counts. The DNA for the CDR3 is TGTGCCTGGAGCTTATCTGGGACAGGGACCCTTGGCGAGCAGTACTTC. Amino acids: CAWSLSGTGTLGEQYF. V gene TRBV30 combines with J gene TRBJ2-7; 9 bases agree with TRBD1. V was clipped by 3 bases and J by 6 bases; unmatched bases: 15. The CDR3 runs to 16 residues. Germline CDR1 reads GTSNPN; CDR2 reads SVGIG (reference sequence).

This clonotype has only a few counts. The chain combines TRBV5-6 with TRBJ2-5; 8 bases agree with TRBD1. This CDR3 region has 16 residues. The V gene's germline CDR1 is SGHDT and CDR2 YYEEEE. With V trimmed by 2 bases and J by 5 bases, 11 bases remained unmatched. The CDR3 DNA reads TGTGCCAGCAGCTTAAACTCCGGACAGGGTCAGGAGACCCAGTACTTC. As protein: CASSLNSGQGQETQYF.

The V gene is TRBV4-2, the J gene TRBJ2-5, with a possible D match to TRBD2 (5 bases). The end of the DNA is better explained by TRBJ2-7, so the J call may be wrong. CDR1 LGHNA and CDR2 YNFKEQ come from the germline V gene. This CDR3 spans 13 amino acids. The CDR3: CASSQVASHEQYF. The CDR3 region has the DNA TGTGCCAGCAGCCAAGTAGCGTCCCACGAGCAGTACTTC.